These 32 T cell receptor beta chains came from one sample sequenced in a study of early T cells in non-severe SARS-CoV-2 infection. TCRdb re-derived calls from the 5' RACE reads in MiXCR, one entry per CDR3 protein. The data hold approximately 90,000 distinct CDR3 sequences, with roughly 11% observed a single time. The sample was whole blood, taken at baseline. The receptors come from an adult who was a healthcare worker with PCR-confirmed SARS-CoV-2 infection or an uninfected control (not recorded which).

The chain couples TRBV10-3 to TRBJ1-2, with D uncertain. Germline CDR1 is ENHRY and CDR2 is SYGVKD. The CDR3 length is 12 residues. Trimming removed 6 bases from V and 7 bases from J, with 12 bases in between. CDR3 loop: CAISQVLGGYTF. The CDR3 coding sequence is TGTGCCATCAGCCAGGTGCTTGGTGGCTACACCTTC.

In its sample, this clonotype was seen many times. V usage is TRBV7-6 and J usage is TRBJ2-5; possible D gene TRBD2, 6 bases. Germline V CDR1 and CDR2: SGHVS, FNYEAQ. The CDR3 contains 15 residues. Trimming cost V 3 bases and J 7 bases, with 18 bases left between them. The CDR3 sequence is CASSFSGTGSGTQYF. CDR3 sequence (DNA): TGTGCCAGCAGCTTTTCAGGGACTGGATCGGGGACCCAGTACTTC. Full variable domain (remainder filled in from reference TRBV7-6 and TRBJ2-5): GAGVSQSPRYKVTKRGQDVALRCDPISGHVSLYWYRQALGQGPEFLTYFNYEAQQDKSGLPNDRFSAERPEGSISTLTIQRTEQRDSAMYRCASSFSGTGSGTQYFGPGTRLLVL.

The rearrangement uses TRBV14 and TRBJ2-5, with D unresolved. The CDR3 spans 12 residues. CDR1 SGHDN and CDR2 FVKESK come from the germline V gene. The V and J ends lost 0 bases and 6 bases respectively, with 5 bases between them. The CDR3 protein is CASSQDRQTQYF. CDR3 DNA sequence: TGTGCCAGCAGCCAAGATCGACAGACCCAGTACTTC. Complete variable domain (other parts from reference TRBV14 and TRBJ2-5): EAGVTQFPSHSVIEKGQTVTLRCDPISGHDNLYWYRRVMGKEIKFLLHFVKESKQDESGMPNNRFLAERTGGTYSTLKVQPAELEDSGVYFCASSQDRQTQYFGPGTRLLVL.

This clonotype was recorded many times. The CDR3 nucleotides are TGTGCCATCAGTGAGCGGACTAGCGGGAGCTACGAGCAGTACTTC. It encodes CAISERTSGSYEQYF. The chain combines TRBV10-3 with TRBJ2-7; 13 positions agree with TRBD2. Per germline, CDR1 ENHRY and CDR2 SYGVKD. This CDR3 comprises 15 residues. V lost 2 bases, J lost 3 bases, and 1 base stayed unmatched.

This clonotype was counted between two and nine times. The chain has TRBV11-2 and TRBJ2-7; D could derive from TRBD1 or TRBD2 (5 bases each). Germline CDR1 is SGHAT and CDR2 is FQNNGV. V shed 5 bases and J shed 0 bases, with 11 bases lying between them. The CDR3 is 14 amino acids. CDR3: CASSEGRTSYEQYF. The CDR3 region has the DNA TGTGCCAGCAGCGAGGGACGGACCTCCTACGAGCAGTACTTC.

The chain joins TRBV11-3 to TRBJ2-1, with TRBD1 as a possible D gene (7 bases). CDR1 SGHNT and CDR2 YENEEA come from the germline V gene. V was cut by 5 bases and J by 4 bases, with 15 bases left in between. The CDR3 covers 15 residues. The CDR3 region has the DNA TGTGCCAGCAGCCAGGGAGCAGGGGGGTACAATGAGCAGTTCTTC. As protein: CASSQGAGGYNEQFF.

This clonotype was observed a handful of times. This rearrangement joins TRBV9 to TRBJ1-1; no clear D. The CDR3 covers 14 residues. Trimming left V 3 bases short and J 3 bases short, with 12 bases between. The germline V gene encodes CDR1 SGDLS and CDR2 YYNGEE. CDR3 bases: TGTGCCAGCAGCGGTCAATTAAGGGACACTGAAGCTTTCTTT. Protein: CASSGQLRDTEAFF.

The CDR3 nucleotides read TGTGCCAGCAGCCTTAACAGGGACTCACCCCTCCACTTT. This gives the protein CASSLNRDSPLHF. The rearrangement uses TRBV14 and TRBJ1-6; D may be TRBD1 (6 bases). The germline CDR1 and CDR2 sequences are SGHDN and FVKESK. The CDR3 sequence is 13 residues long. V dropped 4 bases and J dropped 10 bases, with 11 bases sitting between them.

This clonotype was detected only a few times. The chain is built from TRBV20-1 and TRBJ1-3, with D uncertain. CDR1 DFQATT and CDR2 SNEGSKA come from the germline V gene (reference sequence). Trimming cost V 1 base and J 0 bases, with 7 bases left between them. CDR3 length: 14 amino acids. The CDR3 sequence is CSARGVVSGNTIYF. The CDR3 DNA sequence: TGCAGTGCTAGAGGAGTAGTCTCTGGAAACACCATATATTTT.

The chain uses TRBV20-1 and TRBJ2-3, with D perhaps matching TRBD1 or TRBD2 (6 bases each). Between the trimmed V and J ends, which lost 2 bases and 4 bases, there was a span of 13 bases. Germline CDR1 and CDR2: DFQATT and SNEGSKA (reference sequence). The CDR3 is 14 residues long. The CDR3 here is CSARMVGGADTQYF. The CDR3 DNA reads TGCAGTGCTAGAATGGTCGGGGGCGCAGATACGCAGTATTTT.

The CDR3 region has the DNA TGTGCCAGTAGTACCATCCAGGGGTACGAGCAGTACTTC. Amino acid sequence: CASSTIQGYEQYF. V is TRBV19 and J is TRBJ2-7; weak D call: TRBD1 (6 bases). Between the trimmed V and J ends, which lost 4 bases and 4 bases, there was a span of 11 bases. Germline lookup yields CDR1 LNHDA and CDR2 SQIVND (reference sequence). This CDR3 has 13 amino acids.

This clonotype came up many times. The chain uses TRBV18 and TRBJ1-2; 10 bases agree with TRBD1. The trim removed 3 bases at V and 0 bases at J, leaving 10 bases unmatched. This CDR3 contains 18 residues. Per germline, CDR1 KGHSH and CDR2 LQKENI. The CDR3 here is CASSPRDRGVQANYGYTF. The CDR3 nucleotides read TGTGCCAGCTCACCCCGGGACAGGGGAGTCCAAGCTAACTATGGCTACACCTTC.

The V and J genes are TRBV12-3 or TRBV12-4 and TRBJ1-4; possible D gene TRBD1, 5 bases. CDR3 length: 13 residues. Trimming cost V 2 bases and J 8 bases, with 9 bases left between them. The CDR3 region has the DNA TGTGCCAGCAGTTTACAGGGAGGGGAAAAACTGTTTTTT. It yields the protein CASSLQGGEKLFF.

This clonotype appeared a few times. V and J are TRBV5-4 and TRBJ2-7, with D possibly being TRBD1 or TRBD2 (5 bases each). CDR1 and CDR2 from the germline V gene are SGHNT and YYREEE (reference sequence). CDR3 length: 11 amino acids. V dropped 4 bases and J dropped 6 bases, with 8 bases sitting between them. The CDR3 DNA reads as TGTGCCAGCAGCGGGGGTGGCGAGCAGTACTTC. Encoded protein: CASSGGGEQYF.

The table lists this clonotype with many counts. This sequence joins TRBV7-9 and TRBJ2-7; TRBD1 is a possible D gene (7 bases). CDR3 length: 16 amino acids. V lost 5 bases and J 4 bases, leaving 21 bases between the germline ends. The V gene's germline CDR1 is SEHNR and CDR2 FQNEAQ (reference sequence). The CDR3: CASSPRAGTAQYEQYF. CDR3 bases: TGTGCCAGCAGCCCTAGGGCGGGGACAGCACAATACGAGCAGTACTTC.

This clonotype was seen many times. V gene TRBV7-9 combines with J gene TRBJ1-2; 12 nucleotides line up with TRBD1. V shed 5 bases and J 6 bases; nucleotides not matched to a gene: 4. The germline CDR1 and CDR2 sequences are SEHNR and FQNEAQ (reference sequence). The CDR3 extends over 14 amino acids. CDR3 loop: CASSPGTGGDGYTF. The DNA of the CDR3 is TGTGCCAGCAGCCCGGGGACAGGGGGCGATGGCTACACCTTC.

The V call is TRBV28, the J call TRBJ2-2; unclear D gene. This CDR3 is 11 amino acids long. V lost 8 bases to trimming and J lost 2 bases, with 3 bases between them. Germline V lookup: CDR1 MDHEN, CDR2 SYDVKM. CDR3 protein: CASLNTGELFF. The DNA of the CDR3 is TGTGCCAGCTTAAACACCGGGGAGCTGTTTTTT.

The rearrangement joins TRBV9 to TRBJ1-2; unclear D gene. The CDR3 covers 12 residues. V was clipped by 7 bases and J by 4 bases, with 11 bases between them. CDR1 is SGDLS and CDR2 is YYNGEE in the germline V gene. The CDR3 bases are TGTGCCAGCTCCGTAGTAGGCTATGGCTACACCTTC. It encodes CASSVVGYGYTF.

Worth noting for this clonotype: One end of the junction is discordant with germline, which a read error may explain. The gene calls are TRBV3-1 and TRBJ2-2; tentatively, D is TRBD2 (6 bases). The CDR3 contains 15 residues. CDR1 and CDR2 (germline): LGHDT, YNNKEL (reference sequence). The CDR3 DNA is TGTGCCAGCAGCCGCGGGGCGGCGAAGACCGGGGAGCTGTTTTTT. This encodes CASSRGAAKTGELFF.

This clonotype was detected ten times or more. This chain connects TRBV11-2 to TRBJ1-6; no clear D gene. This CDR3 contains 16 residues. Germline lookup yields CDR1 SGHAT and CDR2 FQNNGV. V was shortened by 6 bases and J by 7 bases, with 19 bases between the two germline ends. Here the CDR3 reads CASRRTATGSNSPLHF. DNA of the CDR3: TGTGCCAGCAGAAGGACTGCGACGGGAAGCAATTCACCCCTCCACTTT. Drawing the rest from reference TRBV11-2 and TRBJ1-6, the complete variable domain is EAGVAQSPRYKIIEKRQSVAFWCNPISGHATLYWYQQILGQGPKLLIQFQNNGVVDDSQLPKDRFSAERLKGVDSTLKIQPAKLEDSAVYLCASRRTATGSNSPLHFGNGTRLTVT.

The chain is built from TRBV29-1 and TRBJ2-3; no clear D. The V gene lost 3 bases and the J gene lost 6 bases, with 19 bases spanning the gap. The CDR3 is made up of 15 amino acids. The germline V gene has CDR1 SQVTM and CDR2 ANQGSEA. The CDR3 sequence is CSVDGPSPYGDTQYF. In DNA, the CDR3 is TGCAGCGTTGATGGCCCCAGCCCCTATGGGGATACGCAGTATTTT.

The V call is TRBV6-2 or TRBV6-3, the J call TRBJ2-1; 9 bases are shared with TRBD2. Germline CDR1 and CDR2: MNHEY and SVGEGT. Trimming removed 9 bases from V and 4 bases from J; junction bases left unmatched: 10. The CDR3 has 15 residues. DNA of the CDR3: TGTGCCAGTACTCCTAGCGGGACACCATACAATGAGCAGTTCTTC. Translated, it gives CASTPSGTPYNEQFF.

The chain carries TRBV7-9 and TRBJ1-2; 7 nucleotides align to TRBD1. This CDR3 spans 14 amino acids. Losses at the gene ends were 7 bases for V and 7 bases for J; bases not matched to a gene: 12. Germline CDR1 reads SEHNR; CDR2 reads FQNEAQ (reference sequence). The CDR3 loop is CASNYGTAPIGYTF. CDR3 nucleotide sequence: TGTGCCAGCAACTACGGGACAGCTCCCATTGGCTACACCTTC.

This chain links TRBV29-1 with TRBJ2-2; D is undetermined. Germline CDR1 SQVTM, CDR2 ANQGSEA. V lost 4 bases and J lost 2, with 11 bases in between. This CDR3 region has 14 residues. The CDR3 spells CSVGRSINTGELFF. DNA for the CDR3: TGCAGCGTTGGACGGAGTATAAACACCGGGGAGCTGTTTTTT.

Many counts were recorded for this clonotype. The CDR3 reads CASSLQGSSPLHF. CDR3 bases: TGTGCCAGCAGCCTTCAGGGGTCTTCACCCCTCCACTTT. The V call is TRBV14, the J call TRBJ1-6, with a tentative D call TRBD1 (6 bases). V lost 4 bases to trimming and J lost 9 bases, with 10 bases between them. Germline V CDR1 and CDR2: SGHDN, FVKESK. The CDR3 loop spans 13 amino acids.

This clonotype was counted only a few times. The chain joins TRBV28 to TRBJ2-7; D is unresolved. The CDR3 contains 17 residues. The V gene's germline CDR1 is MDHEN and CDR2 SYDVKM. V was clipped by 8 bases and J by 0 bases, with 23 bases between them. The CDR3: CASQYKAWIQSSYEQYF. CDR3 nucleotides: TGTGCCAGCCAGTATAAGGCGTGGATTCAGAGCTCCTACGAGCAGTACTTC.

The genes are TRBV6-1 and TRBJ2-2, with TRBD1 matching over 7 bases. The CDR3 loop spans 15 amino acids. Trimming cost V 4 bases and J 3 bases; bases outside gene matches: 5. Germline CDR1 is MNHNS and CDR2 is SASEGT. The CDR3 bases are TGTGCCAGCAGTGTTCAGGGGGTGGACACCGGGGAGCTGTTTTTT. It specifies CASSVQGVDTGELFF.

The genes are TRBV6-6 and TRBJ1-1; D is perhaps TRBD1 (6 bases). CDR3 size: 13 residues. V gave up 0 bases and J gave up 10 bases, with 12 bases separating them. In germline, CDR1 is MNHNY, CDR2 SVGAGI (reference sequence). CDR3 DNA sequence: TGTGCCAGCAGTTACTCGACGCGCAGGGGAGCTTTCTTT. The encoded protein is CASSYSTRRGAFF.

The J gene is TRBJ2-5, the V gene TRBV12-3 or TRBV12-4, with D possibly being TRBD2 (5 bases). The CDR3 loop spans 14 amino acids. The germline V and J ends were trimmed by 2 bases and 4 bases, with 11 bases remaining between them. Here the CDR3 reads CASSLPGSAETQYF. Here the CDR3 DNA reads TGTGCCAGCAGTTTACCGGGATCTGCAGAGACCCAGTACTTC.

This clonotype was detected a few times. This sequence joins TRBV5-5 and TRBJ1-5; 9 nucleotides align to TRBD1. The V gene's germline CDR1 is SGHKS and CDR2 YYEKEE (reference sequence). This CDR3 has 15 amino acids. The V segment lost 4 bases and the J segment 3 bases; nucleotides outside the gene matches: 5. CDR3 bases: TGTGCCAGCAGCGAGGGACAGGGTCTCAATCAGCCCCAGCATTTT. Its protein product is CASSEGQGLNQPQHF. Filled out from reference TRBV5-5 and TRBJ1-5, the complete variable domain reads DAGVTQSPTHLIKTRGQQVTLRCSPISGHKSVSWYQQVLGQGPQFIFQYYEKEERGRGNFPDRFSARQFPNYSSELNVNALLLGDSALYLCASSEGQGLNQPQHFGDGTRLSIL.

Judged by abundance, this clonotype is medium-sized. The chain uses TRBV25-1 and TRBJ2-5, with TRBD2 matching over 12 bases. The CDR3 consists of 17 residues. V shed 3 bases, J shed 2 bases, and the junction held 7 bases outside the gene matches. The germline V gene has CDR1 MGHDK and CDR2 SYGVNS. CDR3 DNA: TGTGCCAGCAGTGATCTTGGACTAGCGGGAATACAAGAGACCCAGTACTTC. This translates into CASSDLGLAGIQETQYF.

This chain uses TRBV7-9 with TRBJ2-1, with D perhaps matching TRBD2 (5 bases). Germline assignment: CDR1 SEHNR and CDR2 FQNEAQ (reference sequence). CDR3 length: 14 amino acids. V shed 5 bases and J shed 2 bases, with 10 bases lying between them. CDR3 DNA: TGTGCCAGCAGCCACGAGGGCCCCTACAATGAGCAGTTCTTC. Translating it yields CASSHEGPYNEQFF.